Sequencing of this TCR beta chain was carried out in a study of cytomegalovirus exposure and HLA in healthy donors. About the study: An earlier analysis identified approximately 110 million unique TCR beta sequences in about 179 million T cells. General study points: Rarity held for most TCR sequences, but there were some public TCRs that occurred in many donors. TCR association rates varied by HLA locus in a later analysis, with DRB1 highest and HLA-C lowest. Later genetic work tied a missense DCLRE1C variant to beta-chain V and J trimming.

The PCR made use of 60 Vbeta and 13 Jbeta primers. Data came from immunoSEQ multiplex PCR; TCRdb stores just in-frame clones and leaves some out. The repertoire has 200,000 or so clones, 76% of them found once; the top ten carry 0.63%. Germline trimming cut 4 bases from V and 6 bases from J; bases unmatched to any gene: 9. Germline CDR1 is LNHDA and CDR2 is SQIVND (reference sequence). This CDR3 spans 15 amino acids. As for this clone: The antigen is unknown.

The receptor was isolated from a man between 18 and 29 years old in good health and CMV-seronegative. The V call is TRBV19, the J call TRBJ2-7; 10 positions agree with TRBD1. Sequencing was carried out using PBMCs. The CDR3 coding sequence is TGTGCCAGTAGTAACTGGGGGACAGGGGCCTTCGAGCAGTACTTC. It yields the protein CASSNWGTGAFEQYF.